The clone carrying this TCR beta chain was observed a few times. The sample belongs to a study of T-cell reconstitution after alpha-beta-depleted transplantation in children. This CDR3 is 16 amino acids long. After removal of 4 bases from V and 4 bases from J, the junction contained 5 bases not matched to a gene. CDR1 is SGHVS and CDR2 is FNYEAQ in the germline V gene. Unique molecular identifiers featured in how the TCRbeta library was prepared. TCRdb reprocessed the PCR reads via MiXCR and lists one record per CDR3 protein. The data contain more than 450,000 distinct CDR3 sequences, roughly 18% of them singletons.

V gene TRBV7-6 combines with J gene TRBJ2-6, with 9 bases lining up with TRBD1. The TCR was taken from a human donor who donated a stem cell graft to a child with acute lymphoblastic leukemia. Here the sequenced sample was PBMCs from the stem cell graft donor, taken from the stem cell graft. CDR3: CASSSRTGDGANVLTF. As DNA, the CDR3 is TGTGCCAGCAGCTCGAGGACAGGGGACGGGGCCAACGTCCTGACTTTC. The whole variable domain, remainder taken from reference TRBV7-6 and TRBJ2-6, is GAGVSQSPRYKVTKRGQDVALRCDPISGHVSLYWYRQALGQGPEFLTYFNYEAQQDKSGLPNDRFSAERPEGSISTLTIQRTEQRDSAMYRCASSSRTGDGANVLTFGAGSRLTVL.